This passage covers 17 T cell receptor beta chains from one sample sequenced in a study of CD8 T cells in Susac syndrome. Random hexamers served to reverse transcribe roughly 0.45 to 1 ug RNA. A single record per CDR3 protein comes from TCRdb applying MiXCR to the immunoSEQ multiplex PCR reads. Of approximately 200,000 distinct CDR3 sequences in the sample, 80% to 95% were seen once. The sequencing sample was made of CD8+ T cells from PBMCs. Every receptor here comes from a human donor with multiple sclerosis.

The J gene is TRBJ2-5, the V gene TRBV5-4; no firm D call. The germline gives CDR1 SGHNT, CDR2 YYREEE (reference sequence). The CDR3 runs 12 residues. V dropped 4 bases and J dropped 5 bases, with 9 bases sitting between them. The CDR3 is CASSDPSETQYF. The CDR3 DNA is TGTGCCAGCAGCGACCCCAGCGAGACCCAGTACTTC.

V is TRBV5-4 and J is TRBJ1-1; D may be TRBD1 (5 bases). The CDR3 has 15 residues. CDR1 is SGHNT, CDR2 YYREEE, per germline (reference sequence). V dropped 4 bases and J dropped 1 base, with 14 bases sitting between them. The CDR3 protein is CASSDSDRQNTEAFF. The CDR3 bases are TGTGCCAGCAGCGATTCCGACAGACAGAACACTGAAGCTTTCTTT.

V is TRBV2 and J is TRBJ1-6; no firm D call. The CDR3 has 14 amino acids. The germline V gene encodes CDR1 SNHLY and CDR2 FYNNEI. With 10 bases removed from V and 8 bases from J, the gap between germline ends came to 18 bases. CDR3 bases: TGTGCCACCCGACCGGGCACCTCCGATTCACCCCTCCACTTT. It encodes CATRPGTSDSPLHF. The full variable domain, completed using reference TRBV2 and TRBJ1-6, is EPEVTQTPSHQVTQMGQEVILRCVPISNHLYFYWYRQILGQKVEFLVSFYNNEISEKSEIFDDQFSVERPDGSNFTLKIRSTKLEDSAMYFCATRPGTSDSPLHFGNGTRLTVT.

The V gene is TRBV4-2, the J gene TRBJ1-5; 9 bases map to TRBD1. Trimming cost V 2 bases and J 4 bases; bases outside gene matches: 3. CDR1 is LGHNA, CDR2 YNFKEQ, per germline. The CDR3 contains 15 residues. The CDR3 region is CASSQSGTGNQPQHF. CDR3 bases: TGTGCCAGCAGCCAATCCGGGACAGGGAATCAGCCCCAGCATTTT.

The chain has TRBV15 and TRBJ1-1; unclear D gene. V was trimmed by 0 bases and J by 6 bases, leaving 11 bases between them. Looked up from germline, CDR1 is LNHNV and CDR2 is YYDKDF (reference sequence). The CDR3 length is 14 residues. The CDR3 nucleotides read TGTGCCACCAGCAGAGAGCAACGGGATCCTGAAGCTTTCTTT. Translated, it gives CATSREQRDPEAFF.

The rearrangement uses TRBV6-5 and TRBJ2-1; D unresolved. In germline, CDR1 is MNHEY, CDR2 SVGAGI. The CDR3 extends over 15 amino acids. V was pared by 4 bases and J by 5 bases, with 15 bases between. The CDR3 nucleotides are TGTGCCAGCAGTTCCCCGGATATCCCCAACAATGAGCAGTTCTTC. This codes for CASSSPDIPNNEQFF.

This chain links TRBV2 with TRBJ2-7, with 7 bases fitting TRBD1. Germline-derived CDR1 and CDR2 are SNHLY and FYNNEI. V lost 7 bases and J lost 1; bases outside the gene matches: 7. This CDR3 region has 14 residues. In DNA, the CDR3 is TGTGCCAGCAAGAGCAGGGGGAATTCCTACGAGCAGTACTTC. Encoded protein: CASKSRGNSYEQYF.

This CDR3 reads CASSLDNSRPEETQYF. The CDR3 DNA follows: TGTGCCAGCAGCTTAGACAACTCCAGGCCCGAAGAGACCCAGTACTTC. The chain links TRBV11-2 to TRBJ2-5; D gene unclear. Germline V lookup: CDR1 SGHAT, CDR2 FQNNGV. The CDR3 spans 16 residues. V was cut by 0 bases and J by 3 bases, with 14 bases left in between.

V is TRBV9 and J is TRBJ2-3; D may be TRBD2 (6 bases). The CDR3 has 14 residues. CDR1 and CDR2 (germline): SGDLS, YYNGEE. V lost 3 bases and J lost 6, with 14 bases in between. The chain's CDR3 is CASSGDSPGDTQYF. DNA of the CDR3: TGTGCCAGCAGCGGGGACTCACCTGGCGATACGCAGTATTTT.

The V and J genes are TRBV12-3 or TRBV12-4 and TRBJ2-7; D ambiguous. Trimming cost V 1 base and J 4 bases, with 14 bases left between them. The CDR3 loop spans 15 amino acids. Here the CDR3 reads CASSLEDEVAYEQYF. The CDR3 DNA sequence: TGTGCCAGCAGTTTAGAGGATGAGGTAGCTTACGAGCAGTACTTC.

For the CDR3, the DNA is TGTGCCAGCAGCCCAGGGGCAGGTATAAATGAGCAGTTCTTC. Translation gives CASSPGAGINEQFF. V is TRBV9 and J is TRBJ2-1, with D possibly TRBD1 on 6 matching bases. The CDR3 loop spans 14 amino acids. Trimming cost V 4 bases and J 7 bases, with 15 bases left between them. From germline, CDR1 is SGDLS and CDR2 YYNGEE. The entire variable domain, with the rest obtained from reference TRBV9 and TRBJ2-1, is as follows: DSGVTQTPKHLITATGQRVTLRCSPRSGDLSVYWYQQSLDQGLQFLIQYYNGEERAKGNILERFSAQQFPDLHSELNLSSLELGDSALYFCASSPGAGINEQFFGPGTRLTVL.

The chain uses TRBV27 and TRBJ2-5, with 10 bases that match TRBD2. V was pared by 5 bases and J by 5 bases, with 8 bases of the junction left unmatched. This CDR3 region has 15 residues. The germline gives CDR1 MNHEY, CDR2 SMNVEV (reference sequence). CDR3 DNA sequence: TGTGCCAGCAGTCCCCTAGCGGGGGATAGGGAGACCCAGTACTTC. Amino acid sequence: CASSPLAGDRETQYF.

J is TRBJ2-4 and V is TRBV20-1; TRBD2 agrees at 9 bases. This CDR3 comprises 14 residues. The V gene end was trimmed by 3 bases and the J gene end by 5 bases; junction bases not matched to a gene: 5. In germline, CDR1 is DFQATT, CDR2 SNEGSKA (reference sequence). The CDR3 loop is CSASSWTSENIQYF. As DNA, the CDR3 is TGCAGTGCTAGTTCTTGGACTAGCGAAAACATTCAGTACTTC.

A single count supports this clonotype. The genes are TRBV10-3 and TRBJ1-1; D may be TRBD1 (6 bases). This CDR3 is built from 14 residues. Germline V gene lookup returns CDR1 ENHRY and CDR2 SYGVKD. Trimming removed 4 bases at V and 1 base at J, with 10 bases between. CDR3 residues: CAISGTDANTEAFF. As DNA, the CDR3 is TGTGCCATCAGTGGGACAGATGCGAACACTGAAGCTTTCTTT.

The chain recombines TRBV19 with TRBJ1-1; D gene ambiguous. The germline CDR1 and CDR2 sequences are LNHDA and SQIVND (reference sequence). This CDR3 spans 15 amino acids. Trimming stripped 9 bases from V and 3 bases from J, with 20 bases between. In nucleotides, the CDR3 is TGTGCCAGCCAGTGGCAGCCGGGTGGGGACACTGAAGCTTTCTTT. Translated, it gives CASQWQPGGDTEAFF.

The chain employs TRBV5-6 and TRBJ2-7, with D perhaps TRBD1 (5 bases). This CDR3 is built from 13 residues. Deletions cut 0 bases from V and 7 bases from J, with 11 bases between. Germline V gene lookup returns CDR1 SGHDT and CDR2 YYEEEE. CDR3 protein: CASSLGAGPEQYF. DNA of the CDR3: TGTGCCAGCAGCTTGGGAGCAGGGCCAGAGCAGTACTTC.

The genes are TRBV6-1 and TRBJ2-1; possible D gene TRBD2, 6 bases. There are 15 residues in the CDR3. Trimming removed 5 bases from V and 4 bases from J, with 15 bases in between. Germline V lookup: CDR1 MNHNS, CDR2 SASEGT. Written as DNA, the CDR3 is TGTGCCAGCAGTCCAAGTAGCGGAGCTTACAATGAGCAGTTCTTC. Encoded protein: CASSPSSGAYNEQFF.